This T cell receptor beta chain was identified during a study of blood T cell repertoires in COVID-19. The CDR3 sequence is 14 residues long. Germline V CDR1 and CDR2: KGHSH, LQKENI. V dropped 2 bases and J dropped 1; count of bases not matched to a gene: 2. The method was immunoSEQ multiplex PCR; TCRdb's version includes in-frame clones alone and lacks a portion of them. The table lists under 150,000 clones, around 86% of them singletons. The sample was peripheral blood. V usage is TRBV18 and J usage is TRBJ2-7; 7 positions agree with TRBD1. This receptor was obtained from a man aged 50 to 59 with active COVID-19. The CDR3 sequence: CASSPDRASYEQYF. The CDR3 DNA reads TGTGCCAGCTCACCAGACAGGGCATCCTACGAGCAGTACTTC.